Included here is one TCR beta chain sequence, with context. cDNA molecules, individually, were tagged with unique molecular identifiers. One entry per CDR3 protein, called by TCRdb with MiXCR from the 5' RACE reads. The repertoire includes roughly 93,000 distinct CDR3 sequences, more than 9.5% of them detected once, and approximately 5.3% sits in the top ten. The data originate from a study of early T cells in non-severe SARS-CoV-2 infection. Sequences were obtained from whole blood. The TCR originated in an adult who was a healthcare worker with PCR-confirmed SARS-CoV-2 infection or an uninfected control (not recorded which).

The CDR3: CASGGQISGANVLTF. The CDR3 nucleotides read TGTGCCAGCGGGGGACAGATCTCTGGGGCCAACGTCCTGACTTTC. The gene calls are TRBV2 and TRBJ2-6, with 7 bases matching TRBD1. Germline-derived CDR1 and CDR2 are SNHLY and FYNNEI. The CDR3 has 15 residues. V shed 8 bases and J 0 bases; nucleotides not matched to a gene: 4.